These 3 T cell receptor beta chains share one sample of origin, sequenced in a study of Ad26.COV2.S vaccination and SARS-CoV-2 variants. The treatment denotes: 19 received Ad26.COV2.S at low or high dose, single or two shots; roughly 5 received placebo; per-sample allocation not given. It was on day 63 after the first vaccine or placebo injection that samples were taken. Assay: immunoSEQ multiplex PCR; the TCRdb copy retains only in-frame clones and omits some. The sample holds more than 300,000 clones, 75% to 90% seen once. Material: peripheral blood, obtained in a trial of Ad26.COV2.S vaccine versus placebo. The source is a person between 18 and 60 years old who received the Ad26.COV2.S COVID-19 vaccine or a placebo.

The chain carries TRBV29-1 and TRBJ2-5, with 7 bases aligning to TRBD1. The ends lost 6 bases at V and 5 bases at J; junction bases unmatched: 15. This CDR3 is built from 15 residues. From germline, CDR1 is SQVTM and CDR2 ANQGSEA. The CDR3 bases are TGCAGCGTGAAGTCGGGACAGTGGGAGTTTGAGACCCAGTACTTC. Translating gives CSVKSGQWEFETQYF.

This chain connects TRBV27 to TRBJ2-2; no firm D call. The length of the CDR3 is 14 residues. CDR1 is MNHEY and CDR2 is SMNVEV in the germline V gene (reference sequence). Trimming took off 2 bases at V and 4 bases at J, with 8 bases between the two ends. CDR3 sequence: CASSLGRSTGELFF. The CDR3 DNA follows: TGTGCCAGCAGTTTAGGTCGGTCCACCGGGGAGCTGTTTTTT.

The rearrangement uses TRBV5-1 and TRBJ2-6, with a possible D match to TRBD2 (5 bases). The V and J ends lost 1 base and 0 bases respectively, with 11 bases between them. Germline lookup yields CDR1 SGHRS and CDR2 YFSETQ. This CDR3 is built from 17 residues. Here the CDR3 reads CASSLFGRDSGANVLTF. DNA of the CDR3: TGCGCCAGCAGCTTGTTCGGACGGGACTCTGGGGCCAACGTCCTGACTTTC. The variable domain in full, with the rest retrieved from reference TRBV5-1 and TRBJ2-6, is KAGVTQTPRYLIKTRGQQVTLSCSPISGHRSVSWYQQTPGQGLQFLFEYFSETQRNKGNFPGRFSGRQFSNSRSEMNVSTLELGDSALYLCASSLFGRDSGANVLTFGAGSRLTVL.